This TCR beta chain stems from a study of CD4 T cells in relation to SARS-CoV-2 and coronaviruses. CEF-cultured naive and memory CD4+ T cell DNA got survey-level sequencing. TCRdb's table, derived via immunoSEQ multiplex PCR, lists solely in-frame clones and lacks some. The data hold over 40,000 clones, with around 82% observed a single time. Of note for this clone: The target antigen is unknown.

The CDR3 is 16 amino acids. The chain is built from TRBV21-1 and TRBJ2-3; the table gives TRBD2 as D, unverified against the DNA. TRBV21-1 constitutes a pseudogene. The receptor comes from an adult with COVID-19. Sequenced input: naive CD4+ T cells from PBMCs, cultured in vitro. The sample's subset: naive CD4+ T cells isolated by negative enrichment. The CDR3 DNA follows: TGTGCCAGCAGCAAAAGGGGGGAGGGGTGGGCAGATACGCAGTATTTT. It encodes CASSKRGEGWADTQYF.